This T cell receptor (beta chain) was obtained from a study of spatial heterogeneity in lung cancer. This clonotype was observed at least ten times. Its antigen remains unidentified. Being off target in a library aimed at alpha chains, this beta chain has a size of little meaning. TCRdb analysed the 5' RACE reads with MiXCR anew, one entry per CDR3 protein. The sample consists of about 16,000 distinct CDR3 sequences, roughly 7% of them appearing once. General study findings and limits: Mutation counts in tumors were tracked by counts of expanded intratumoral alpha and beta TCRs.

The sample's time point: sample taken at primary tumor resection. Samples came from 72 TRACERx patients with untreated early-stage lung cancer. Tumor, nontumor lung or frozen PBMC supplied whole RNA, sequenced without sorting. The sequence was collected from a female donor with early-stage non-small cell lung cancer. This specimen was lung tumor tissue, taken at surgery.

The CDR3 bases are TGTGCCAGCAGTTTACAGACAGGGGGCACGGAGCAGTACTTC. Its protein is CASSLQTGGTEQYF. The chain employs TRBV12-3 or TRBV12-4 and TRBJ2-7; 10 bases fit TRBD1. With V trimmed by 2 bases and J by 7 bases, 5 bases remained unmatched. The CDR3 consists of 14 residues.